Sequencing of this T cell receptor (beta chain) was carried out in a study of blood T cell repertoires in COVID-19. Study-wide context: There were acute and convalescent COVID-19 samples, and they came from the United States, Italy and Spain. Sample material is recorded as cDNA or gDNA derived from T cells, B-cell-depleted T cells, or PBMCs.

TCRdb's copy holds only in-frame clones and misses some; the assay was immunoSEQ multiplex PCR. The sample holds 65,000 to 80,000 clones, approximately 87% seen once. This clonotype was obtained from a man older than 75 in a cohort sampled during active COVID-19. Input material: peripheral blood.

CDR3 amino acids: CASSLSGGPRDTQYF. The CDR3 coding sequence is TGTGCCAGCAGTTTATCTGGGGGCCCCAGAGATACGCAGTATTTT. V gene TRBV27 combines with J gene TRBJ2-3, with D possibly TRBD1 on 6 matching bases. Germline lookup yields CDR1 MNHEY and CDR2 SMNVEV (reference sequence). V gave up 0 bases and J gave up 5 bases, with 12 bases separating them. CDR3 size: 15 residues.